The next 2 T cell receptor beta chains were all read from a single sample in a study of blood T cell repertoires in COVID-19. Some clones are missing from TCRdb's copy, which holds only in-frame ones; the method was immunoSEQ multiplex PCR. This table holds some 50,000 clones, roughly nine tenths found once. The sequenced sample was peripheral blood. These receptors were obtained from a human donor in a cohort sampled during active COVID-19.

V and J are TRBV19 and TRBJ1-1; perhaps TRBD1 as D (5 bases). The germline gives CDR1 LNHDA, CDR2 SQIVND (reference sequence). V was pared by 7 bases and J by 1 base, with 10 bases between. CDR3 length: 13 residues. The CDR3 loop is CASMSQGNTEAFF. CDR3 nucleotides: TGTGCCAGTATGTCGCAGGGGAACACTGAAGCTTTCTTT.

The chain is built from TRBV19 and TRBJ2-4; D is perhaps TRBD1 (6 bases). CDR1 is LNHDA, CDR2 SQIVND, per germline (reference sequence). Trimming shortened V by 5 bases and J by 10 bases, and 15 bases separated the two germline ends. The CDR3 covers 13 residues. CDR3 DNA: TGTGCCAGTAGTCAATTCCAGACAGGAATTCAGTACTTC. Residues: CASSQFQTGIQYF.